These 11 T cell receptor beta chains originate from one sample sequenced in a study of cytomegalovirus exposure and HLA in healthy donors. Assay used: immunoSEQ multiplex PCR; TCRdb lists only in-frame clones, some missing. The repertoire has about 140,000 clones, about 94% of them found once; the top ten carry roughly 1.9%. The sample comprised PBMCs. Receptor source: a man in his late teens or twenties in good health and CMV-seropositive.

The chain links TRBV5-1 to TRBJ2-7, with 12 bases aligning to TRBD2. Germline loops: CDR1 SGHRS, CDR2 YFSETQ. V dropped 0 bases and J dropped 0; count of bases not matched to a gene: 1. CDR3 length equals 16 residues. CDR3 residues: CASSLGLAGDSYEQYF. As DNA, the CDR3 is TGCGCCAGCAGCTTGGGACTAGCGGGGGACTCCTACGAGCAGTACTTC. Full variable domain (remainder filled in from reference TRBV5-1 and TRBJ2-7): KAGVTQTPRYLIKTRGQQVTLSCSPISGHRSVSWYQQTPGQGLQFLFEYFSETQRNKGNFPGRFSGRQFSNSRSEMNVSTLELGDSALYLCASSLGLAGDSYEQYFGPGTRLTVT.

In this sample, this clone turned up a few times. The chain uses TRBV11-3 and TRBJ2-1, with TRBD2 matching over 10 bases. After removal of 5 bases from V and 15 bases from J, the junction contained 13 bases not matched to a gene. Looked up from germline, CDR1 is SGHNT and CDR2 is YENEEA. The CDR3 length is 14 residues. This CDR3 is CASSPTPASGSLFF. For the CDR3, the DNA is TGTGCCAGCAGCCCGACGCCGGCTAGCGGGAGCCTGTTCTTC.

The rearrangement joins TRBV2 to TRBJ2-7, with no clear D. CDR3 length: 11 amino acids. V lost 6 bases and J lost 4, with 7 bases in between. Germline V gives CDR1 SNHLY, CDR2 FYNNEI. As DNA, the CDR3 is TGTGCCAGCAGCGCCAGATACGAGCAGTACTTC. It specifies CASSARYEQYF.

This chain uses TRBV2 with TRBJ1-4, with a weak D call TRBD1 (6 bases). This CDR3 contains 15 residues. Germline lookup yields CDR1 SNHLY and CDR2 FYNNEI. Trimming took 0 bases from V and 7 from J, leaving 12 bases between them. CDR3 loop: CASSEAFQGIEKLFF. CDR3 sequence (DNA): TGTGCCAGCAGTGAAGCGTTTCAGGGGATTGAAAAACTGTTTTTT.

The chain employs TRBV29-1 and TRBJ2-7; TRBD1 agrees at 8 bases. With V trimmed by 6 bases and J by 3 bases, 7 bases remained unmatched. This CDR3 is built from 13 residues. Germline CDR1 SQVTM, CDR2 ANQGSEA. The CDR3 loop is CSVHQGADYEQYF. The CDR3 coding sequence is TGCAGCGTCCATCAGGGGGCGGACTACGAGCAGTACTTC.

This chain connects TRBV6-1 to TRBJ2-3; TRBD1 matches 7 bases. This CDR3 comprises 14 residues. The germline gives CDR1 MNHNS, CDR2 SASEGT. Trimming took 4 bases from V and 0 from J; bases not matched to a gene: 1. DNA of the CDR3: TGTGCCAGCAGTGGGACAGGAAGCACAGATACGCAGTATTTT. Protein: CASSGTGSTDTQYF.

CDR3 amino acids: CASSAAGTGSSETQYF. Written as DNA, the CDR3 is TGTGCCAGCAGCGCGGCCGGGACAGGGTCATCAGAGACCCAGTACTTC. The rearrangement joins TRBV9 to TRBJ2-5; 9 bases match TRBD1. There are 16 residues in the CDR3. The germline CDR1 and CDR2 sequences are SGDLS and YYNGEE. With 3 bases clipped from V and 4 bases from J, the junction kept 10 bases outside the gene matches.

The J gene is TRBJ2-3, the V gene TRBV28, with 9 nucleotides matching TRBD2. Germline trimming cut 4 bases from V and 6 bases from J; bases unmatched to any gene: 14. Germline V gives CDR1 MDHEN, CDR2 SYDVKM. The CDR3 is 17 residues long. CDR3 region: CASSSIWREGGLDTQYF. The DNA for the CDR3 is TGTGCCAGCAGTTCTATTTGGCGGGAGGGGGGGTTGGATACGCAGTATTTT.

V gene TRBV28 combines with J gene TRBJ1-2; no clear D gene. The V and J ends lost 5 bases and 0 bases respectively, with 16 bases between them. Per the germline V gene, CDR1 is MDHEN and CDR2 is SYDVKM. The CDR3 totals 16 residues. The CDR3 is CASSPYLTGSNYGYTF. The CDR3 nucleotides are TGTGCCAGCAGTCCCTATCTGACGGGATCTAACTATGGCTACACCTTC.

V and J are TRBV7-9 and TRBJ2-3; D is uncertain. The CDR3 sequence is 12 residues long. Germline CDR1 SEHNR, CDR2 FQNEAQ (reference sequence). Between the trimmed V and J ends, which lost 0 bases and 6 bases, there was a span of 4 bases. In nucleotides, the CDR3 is TGTGCCAGCAGCTTAGCAGCCGATACGCAGTATTTT. Translated, it gives CASSLAADTQYF.

The chain couples TRBV18 to TRBJ2-7; tentatively, D is TRBD1 (7 bases). The V end lost 1 base, the J end lost 3 bases, and 13 bases lay between the germline ends. The CDR3 sequence is 15 residues long. From germline, CDR1 is KGHSH and CDR2 LQKENI. The CDR3 DNA reads TGTGCCAGCTCACCACGACAGGGAGGTTTCTACGAGCAGTACTTC. Translation: CASSPRQGGFYEQYF.